This T cell receptor beta chain was captured by sequencing in a study of identical twins. The CDR3 consists of 15 residues. The trim removed 3 bases at V and 7 bases at J, leaving 9 bases unmatched. Germline loops: CDR1 SGHTA, CDR2 FQGNSA. Overall study findings and caveats: The conclusions drew on cross-sectional statistical analysis instead of tracking the same donors.

Regarding this clonotype: Antigen specificity is unknown.

Each CDR3 protein gets one entry after TCRdb re-called the 5' RACE reads with MiXCR. The sample carries roughly 1.6 million distinct CDR3 sequences, under 35% recorded once. The rearrangement links TRBV7-2 to TRBJ1-5, with 7 bases fitting TRBD1. Sequencing used cord blood. This TCR was sampled from a newborn girl in good health. In DNA, the CDR3 is TGTGCCAGCAGCTTCACCGACAGGGTGAGGCAGCCCCAGCATTTT. It is translated as CASSFTDRVRQPQHF.